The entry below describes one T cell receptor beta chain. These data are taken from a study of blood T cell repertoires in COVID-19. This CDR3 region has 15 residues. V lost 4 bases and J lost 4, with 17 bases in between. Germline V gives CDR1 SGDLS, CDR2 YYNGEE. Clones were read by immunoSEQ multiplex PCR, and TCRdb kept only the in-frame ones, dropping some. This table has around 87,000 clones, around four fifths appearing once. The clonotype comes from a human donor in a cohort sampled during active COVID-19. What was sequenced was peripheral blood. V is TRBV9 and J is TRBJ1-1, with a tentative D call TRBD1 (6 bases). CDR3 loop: CASSPRGGGITEAFF. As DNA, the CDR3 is TGTGCCAGCAGCCCCCGGGGGGGCGGGATCACTGAAGCTTTCTTT. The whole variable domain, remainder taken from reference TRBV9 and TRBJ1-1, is DSGVTQTPKHLITATGQRVTLRCSPRSGDLSVYWYQQSLDQGLQFLIQYYNGEERAKGNILERFSAQQFPDLHSELNLSSLELGDSALYFCASSPRGGGITEAFFGQGTRLTVV.